These 3 T cell receptor beta chains share one sample of origin, sequenced in a study of T cell responses to AZD1222 COVID-19 vaccine. Sequencing was performed with immunoSEQ multiplex PCR; in TCRdb, only in-frame clones are kept and a portion is missing. The profile shows some 150,000 clones, roughly 87% of them singletons. The input for sequencing was peripheral blood, taken 28 days after the second AZD1222 dose. Receptor source: an adult who received the AZD1222 COVID-19 vaccine.

This clone appeared once. Here the CDR3 reads CASSVQGSGTEAFF. The CDR3 nucleotides read TGTGCCAGTAGCGTACAGGGGAGCGGAACTGAAGCTTTCTTT. This chain joins TRBV19 and TRBJ1-1; TRBD1 agrees at 7 bases. V lost 6 bases to trimming and J lost 5 bases; unmatched junction nucleotides: 9. Germline V gene sequence: CDR1 LNHDA, CDR2 SQIVND (reference sequence). This CDR3 region has 14 residues.

This chain connects TRBV7-3 to TRBJ1-6; 7 bases align to TRBD1. Germline CDR1 SGHTA, CDR2 FQGTGA. With V trimmed by 2 bases and J by 5 bases, 6 bases remained unmatched. CDR3 length equals 16 residues. The CDR3 coding sequence is TGTGCCAGCAGCTTACAGGGGGGACTGAATAATTCACCCCTCCACTTT. Translated, it gives CASSLQGGLNNSPLHF.

The chain recombines TRBV7-2 with TRBJ1-1; D uncertain. The V and J ends lost 3 bases and 4 bases respectively, with 18 bases between them. This CDR3 comprises 16 residues. The germline V gene encodes CDR1 SGHTA and CDR2 FQGNSA. The chain's CDR3 is CASSFGNPLDGTEAFF. CDR3 nucleotide sequence: TGTGCCAGCAGCTTTGGGAACCCGTTGGATGGCACTGAAGCTTTCTTT.